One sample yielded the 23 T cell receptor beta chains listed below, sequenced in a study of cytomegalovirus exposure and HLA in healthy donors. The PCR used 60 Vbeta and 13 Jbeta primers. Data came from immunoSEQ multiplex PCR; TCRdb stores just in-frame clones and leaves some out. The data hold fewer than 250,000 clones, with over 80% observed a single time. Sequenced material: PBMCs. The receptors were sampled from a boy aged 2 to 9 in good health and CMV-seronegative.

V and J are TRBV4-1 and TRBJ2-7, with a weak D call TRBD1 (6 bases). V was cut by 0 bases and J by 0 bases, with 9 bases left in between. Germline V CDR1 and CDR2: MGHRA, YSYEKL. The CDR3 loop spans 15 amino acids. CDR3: CASSQDQGSSYEQYF. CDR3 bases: TGCGCCAGCAGCCAAGATCAGGGGAGCTCCTACGAGCAGTACTTC.

The CDR3, as DNA: TGTGCCTGGAGTAGGCCGGGGGGCTATGGCTACACCTTC. Its protein is CAWSRPGGYGYTF. The chain joins TRBV30 to TRBJ1-2; the D gene is possibly TRBD1 (5 bases). Between the trimmed V and J ends, which lost 2 bases and 4 bases, there was a span of 11 bases. The length of the CDR3 is 13 residues. Per the germline V gene, CDR1 is GTSNPN and CDR2 is SVGIG (reference sequence).

The CDR3 DNA reads TGCGCCAGCAGTCTGCCCGGGACTAGCGGGCGGGCAGGGGAGCAGTTCTTC. This sequence encodes CASSLPGTSGRAGEQFF. The chain employs TRBV10-2 and TRBJ2-1; TRBD2 aligns across 12 bases. V was pared by 5 bases and J by 10 bases, with 15 bases of the junction left unmatched. Germline V gene data show CDR1 as WSHSY and CDR2 as SAAADI. CDR3 length: 17 residues.

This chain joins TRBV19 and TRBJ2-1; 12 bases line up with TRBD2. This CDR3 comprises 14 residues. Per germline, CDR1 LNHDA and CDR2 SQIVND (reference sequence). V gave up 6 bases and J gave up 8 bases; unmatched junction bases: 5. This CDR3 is CASSRGLAGHEQFF. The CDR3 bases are TGTGCCAGTAGCAGGGGACTAGCGGGCCATGAGCAGTTCTTC. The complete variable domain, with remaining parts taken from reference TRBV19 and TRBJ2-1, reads DGGITQSPKYLFRKEGQNVTLSCEQNLNHDAMYWYRQDPGQGLRLIYYSQIVNDFQKGDIAEGYSVSREKKESFPLTVTSAQKNPTAFYLCASSRGLAGHEQFFGPGTRLTVL.

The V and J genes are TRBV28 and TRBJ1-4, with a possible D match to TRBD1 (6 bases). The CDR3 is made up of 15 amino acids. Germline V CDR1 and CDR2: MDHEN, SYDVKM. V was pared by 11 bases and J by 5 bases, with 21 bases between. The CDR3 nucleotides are TGTGCCGGCACTCTCCTCGGACAGAAGAATGAAAAACTGTTTTTT. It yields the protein CAGTLLGQKNEKLFF.

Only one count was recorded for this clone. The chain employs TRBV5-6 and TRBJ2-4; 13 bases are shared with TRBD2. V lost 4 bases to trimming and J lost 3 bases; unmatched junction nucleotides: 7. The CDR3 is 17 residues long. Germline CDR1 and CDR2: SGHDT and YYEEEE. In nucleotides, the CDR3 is TGTGCCAGCAGCACGCCCGGACTAGCGGGAGACAAAAACATTCAGTACTTC. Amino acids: CASSTPGLAGDKNIQYF.

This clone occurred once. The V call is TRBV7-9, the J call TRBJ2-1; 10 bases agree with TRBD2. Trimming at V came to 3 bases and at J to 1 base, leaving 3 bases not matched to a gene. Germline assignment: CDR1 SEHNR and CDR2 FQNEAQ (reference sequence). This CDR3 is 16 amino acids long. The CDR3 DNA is TGTGCCAGCAGCTTCCTGACTAGCGGGTCCTACAATGAGCAGTTCTTC. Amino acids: CASSFLTSGSYNEQFF.

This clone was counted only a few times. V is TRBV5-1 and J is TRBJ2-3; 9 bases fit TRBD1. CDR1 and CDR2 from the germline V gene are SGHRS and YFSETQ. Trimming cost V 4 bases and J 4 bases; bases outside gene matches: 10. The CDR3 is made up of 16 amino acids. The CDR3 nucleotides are TGCGCCAGCAGCCCCCAGGGACAGGGTAGTGCAGATACGCAGTATTTT. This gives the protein CASSPQGQGSADTQYF.

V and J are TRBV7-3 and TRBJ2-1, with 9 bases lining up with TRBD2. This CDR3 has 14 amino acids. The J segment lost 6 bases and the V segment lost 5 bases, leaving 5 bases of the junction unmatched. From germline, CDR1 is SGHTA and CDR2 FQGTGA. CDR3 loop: CASSPGLASNEQFF. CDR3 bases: TGTGCCAGCAGCCCGGGACTAGCCAGCAATGAGCAGTTCTTC. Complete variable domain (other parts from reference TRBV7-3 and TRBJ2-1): GAGVSQTPSNKVTEKGKYVELRCDPISGHTALYWYRQSLGQGPEFLIYFQGTGAADDSGLPNDRFFAVRPEGSVSTLKIQRTERGDSAVYLCASSPGLASNEQFFGPGTRLTVL.

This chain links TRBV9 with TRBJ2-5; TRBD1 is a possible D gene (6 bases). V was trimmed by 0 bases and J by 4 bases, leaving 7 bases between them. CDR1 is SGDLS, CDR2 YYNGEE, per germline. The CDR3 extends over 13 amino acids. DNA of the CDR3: TGTGCCAGCAGCGTAGGGACAGCAGAGACCCAGTACTTC. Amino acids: CASSVGTAETQYF.

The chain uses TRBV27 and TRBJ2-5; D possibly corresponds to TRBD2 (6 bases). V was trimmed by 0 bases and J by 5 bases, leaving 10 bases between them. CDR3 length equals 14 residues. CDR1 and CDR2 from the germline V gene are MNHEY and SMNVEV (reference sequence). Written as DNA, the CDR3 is TGTGCCAGCAGTTTATCCGGGAGCGGGGAGACCCAGTACTTC. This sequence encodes CASSLSGSGETQYF.

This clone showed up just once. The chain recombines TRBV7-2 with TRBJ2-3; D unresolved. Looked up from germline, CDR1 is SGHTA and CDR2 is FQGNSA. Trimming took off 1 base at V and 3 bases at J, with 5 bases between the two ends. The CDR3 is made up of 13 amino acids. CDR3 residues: CASSLGLTDTQYF. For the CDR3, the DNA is TGTGCCAGCAGCTTAGGGCTTACAGATACGCAGTATTTT.

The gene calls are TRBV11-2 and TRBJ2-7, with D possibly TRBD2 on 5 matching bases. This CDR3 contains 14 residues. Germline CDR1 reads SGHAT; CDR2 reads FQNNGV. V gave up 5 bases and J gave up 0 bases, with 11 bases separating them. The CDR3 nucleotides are TGTGCCAGCAGCGTTGGACTGAGCTCCTACGAGCAGTACTTC. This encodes CASSVGLSSYEQYF.

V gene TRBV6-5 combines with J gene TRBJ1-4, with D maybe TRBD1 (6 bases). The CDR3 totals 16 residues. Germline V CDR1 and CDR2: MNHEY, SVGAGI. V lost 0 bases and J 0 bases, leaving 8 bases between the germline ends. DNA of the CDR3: TGTGCCAGCAGTTACTCACAGGGCGCAACTAATGAAAAACTGTTTTTT. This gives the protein CASSYSQGATNEKLFF.

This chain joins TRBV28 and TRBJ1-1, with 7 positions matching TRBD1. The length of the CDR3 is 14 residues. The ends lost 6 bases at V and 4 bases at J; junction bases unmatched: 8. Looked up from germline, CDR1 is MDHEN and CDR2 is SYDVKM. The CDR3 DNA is TGTGCCAGCAGCCCAACAGGGGCGACCACTGAAGCTTTCTTT. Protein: CASSPTGATTEAFF.

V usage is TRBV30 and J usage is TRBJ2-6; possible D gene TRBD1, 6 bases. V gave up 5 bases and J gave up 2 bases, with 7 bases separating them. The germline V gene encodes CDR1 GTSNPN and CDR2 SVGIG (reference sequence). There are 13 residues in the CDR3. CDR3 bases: TGTGCCTGGTCAGGGGCTGGGGCCAACGTCCTGACTTTC. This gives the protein CAWSGAGANVLTF.

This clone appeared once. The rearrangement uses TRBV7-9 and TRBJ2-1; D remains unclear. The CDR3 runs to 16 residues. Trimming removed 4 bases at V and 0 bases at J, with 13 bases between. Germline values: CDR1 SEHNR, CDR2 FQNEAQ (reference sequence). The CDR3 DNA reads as TGTGCCAGCAGCTCCCTCAACCAGTCCTCCTACAATGAGCAGTTCTTC. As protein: CASSSLNQSSYNEQFF.

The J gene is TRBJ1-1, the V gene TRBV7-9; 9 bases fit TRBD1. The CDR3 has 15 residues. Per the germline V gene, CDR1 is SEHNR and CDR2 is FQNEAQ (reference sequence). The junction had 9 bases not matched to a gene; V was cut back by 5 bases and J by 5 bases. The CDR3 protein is CASSTSPGTGTEAFF. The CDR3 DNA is TGTGCCAGCAGCACCAGTCCCGGGACAGGGACTGAAGCTTTCTTT.

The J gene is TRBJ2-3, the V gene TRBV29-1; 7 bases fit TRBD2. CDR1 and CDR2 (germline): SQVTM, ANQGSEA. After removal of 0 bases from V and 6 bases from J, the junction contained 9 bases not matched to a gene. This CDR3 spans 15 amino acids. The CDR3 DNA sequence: TGCAGCGTTGAAGATATCGAGCGGGGCTTGGATACGCAGTATTTT. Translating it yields CSVEDIERGLDTQYF.

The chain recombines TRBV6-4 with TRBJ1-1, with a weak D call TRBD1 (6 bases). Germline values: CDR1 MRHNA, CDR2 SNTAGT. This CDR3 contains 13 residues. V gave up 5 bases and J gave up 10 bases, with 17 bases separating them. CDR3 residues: CASSKGGGPAAFF. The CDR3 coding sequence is TGTGCCAGCAGTAAGGGAGGGGGACCGGCAGCTTTCTTT.

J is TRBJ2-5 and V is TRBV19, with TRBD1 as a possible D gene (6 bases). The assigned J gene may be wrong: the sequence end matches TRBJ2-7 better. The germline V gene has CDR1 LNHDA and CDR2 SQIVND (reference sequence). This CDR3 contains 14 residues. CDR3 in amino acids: CASSARDIVYEQYF. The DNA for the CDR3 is TGTGCCAGTAGTGCTCGGGACATCGTCTACGAGCAGTACTTC.

CDR3 sequence: CASSPKGDRGNTIYF. CDR3 nucleotide sequence: TGTGCCAGCAGCCCCAAGGGGGACCGAGGAAACACCATATATTTT. The gene calls are TRBV5-4 and TRBJ1-3; D might be TRBD1 (6 bases). Germline V CDR1 and CDR2: SGHNT, YYREEE (reference sequence). CDR3 length: 15 residues. Trimming pared 4 bases from V and 4 bases from J, leaving 15 bases between.

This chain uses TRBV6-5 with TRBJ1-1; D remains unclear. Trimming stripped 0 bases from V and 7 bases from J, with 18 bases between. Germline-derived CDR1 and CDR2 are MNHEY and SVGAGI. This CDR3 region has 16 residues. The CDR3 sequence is CASSYSTRNPGCEAFF. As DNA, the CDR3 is TGTGCCAGCAGTTACTCCACCCGTAACCCGGGATGTGAAGCTTTCTTT.